These 13 T cell receptor beta chains originate from one sample sequenced in a study of blood T cell repertoires in COVID-19. The method was immunoSEQ multiplex PCR; TCRdb's version includes in-frame clones alone and lacks a portion of them. The data hold roughly 440,000 clones, with about 91% observed a single time. The sequenced sample consisted of peripheral blood. These receptor sequences come from a woman aged 50 to 60 with COVID-19, enrolled during active disease.

A single count supports this clone. V is TRBV24-1 and J is TRBJ1-2; 9 bases are a match to TRBD1. The CDR3 is 14 amino acids. Germline-derived CDR1 and CDR2 are KGHDR and SFDVKD. Unmatched junction bases numbered 2, after V lost 3 bases and J lost 4 bases. CDR3 sequence (DNA): TGTGCCACCAGTGATCCACAGGGGGCCTATGGCTACACCTTC. As protein: CATSDPQGAYGYTF.

This CDR3 reads CASSHLAGRGTGELFF. CDR3 in DNA: TGTGCCAGCAGTCATCTAGCGGGGAGGGGGACCGGGGAGCTGTTTTTT. This chain links TRBV27 with TRBJ2-2; TRBD2 aligns across 9 bases. The CDR3 is 16 amino acids. The trim removed 5 bases at V and 5 bases at J, leaving 9 bases unmatched. Germline-derived CDR1 and CDR2 are MNHEY and SMNVEV (reference sequence).

This chain connects TRBV7-3 to TRBJ2-1; D is possibly TRBD2 (5 bases). This CDR3 contains 15 residues. Trimming stripped 2 bases from V and 7 bases from J, with 15 bases between. Germline lookup yields CDR1 SGHTA and CDR2 FQGTGA. CDR3 nucleotide sequence: TGTGCCAGCAGCTTAGTCGGAGGCTTAGGAAATGAGCAGTTCTTC. Protein: CASSLVGGLGNEQFF.

The chain employs TRBV30 and TRBJ2-7, with D tentatively TRBD2 (5 bases). The CDR3 extends over 13 amino acids. Germline loops: CDR1 GTSNPN, CDR2 SVGIG (reference sequence). V lost 2 bases and J 0 bases, leaving 8 bases between the germline ends. The CDR3: CAWSNGVSYEQYF. DNA for the CDR3: TGTGCCTGGAGTAACGGGGTCTCCTACGAGCAGTACTTC. Full variable domain (missing parts from reference TRBV30 and TRBJ2-7): SQTIHQWPATLVQPVGSPLSLECTVEGTSNPNLYWYRQAAGRGLQLLFYSVGIGQISSEVPQNLSASRPQDRQFILSSKKLLLSDSGFYLCAWSNGVSYEQYFGPGTRLTVT.

The chain has TRBV4-1 and TRBJ1-2; D unresolved. The CDR3 is made up of 15 amino acids. CDR1 and CDR2 (germline): MGHRA, YSYEKL. Trimming took 1 base from V and 0 from J, leaving 9 bases between them. The CDR3 loop reads CASSQVIYSNYGYTF. The CDR3 DNA follows: TGCGCCAGCAGCCAAGTTATCTATTCTAACTATGGCTACACCTTC.

The chain joins TRBV30 to TRBJ1-2, with 9 bases aligning to TRBD1. The CDR3 extends over 16 amino acids. Germline lookup yields CDR1 GTSNPN and CDR2 SVGIG (reference sequence). Losses at the gene ends were 5 bases for V and 0 bases for J; bases not matched to a gene: 10. CDR3 sequence: CAWEPGQGLANYGYTF. In nucleotides, the CDR3 is TGTGCCTGGGAACCGGGACAGGGATTAGCTAACTATGGCTACACCTTC.

The V call is TRBV18, the J call TRBJ1-1, with no clear D. V was clipped by 3 bases and J by 5 bases, with 13 bases between them. CDR1 is KGHSH and CDR2 is LQKENI in the germline V gene. CDR3 size: 14 residues. DNA of the CDR3: TGTGCCAGCTCACCGGGCGGCGGAGGGACTGAAGCTTTCTTT. The encoded protein is CASSPGGGGTEAFF.

This clone was recorded a few times. The V gene is TRBV5-1, the J gene TRBJ2-1; 13 bases are shared with TRBD2. Germline loops: CDR1 SGHRS, CDR2 YFSETQ. The CDR3 runs to 17 residues. V was clipped by 2 bases and J by 6 bases; unmatched bases: 8. The CDR3 loop is CASSLGLAGAGLNEQFF. The CDR3 DNA sequence: TGCGCCAGCAGCTTAGGACTAGCGGGGGCGGGACTCAATGAGCAGTTCTTC.

The J gene is TRBJ2-1, the V gene TRBV5-1, with 11 bases aligning to TRBD1. The CDR3 spans 15 residues. V lost 4 bases and J lost 6; bases outside the gene matches: 6. The germline gives CDR1 SGHRS, CDR2 YFSETQ. The CDR3 region is CASSPGQGAPNEQFF. CDR3 coding DNA: TGCGCCAGCAGCCCTGGACAGGGGGCGCCCAATGAGCAGTTCTTC.

The chain joins TRBV6-1 to TRBJ2-3, with 7 bases aligning to TRBD2. Germline-derived CDR1 and CDR2 are MNHNS and SASEGT. The CDR3 sequence is 16 residues long. V dropped 0 bases and J dropped 1; count of bases not matched to a gene: 4. The CDR3 DNA follows: TGTGCCAGCAGTGAAGCAGGGCTAGCGGGCACAGATACGCAGTATTTT. It translates to CASSEAGLAGTDTQYF.

The chain uses TRBV19 and TRBJ1-5, with 8 nucleotides matching TRBD1. CDR3 length equals 17 residues. J lost 1 base, V lost 6 bases, and 11 bases had no gene match. Germline-derived CDR1 and CDR2 are LNHDA and SQIVND (reference sequence). This chain's CDR3 is CASSPKVAGGSNQPQHF. CDR3 DNA: TGTGCCAGTAGCCCTAAAGTGGCAGGGGGCAGCAATCAGCCCCAGCATTTT.

The chain recombines TRBV7-7 with TRBJ2-1, with 10 bases fitting TRBD2. The CDR3 loop spans 14 amino acids. Germline V gene data show CDR1 as SSHAT and CDR2 as FNYEAQ (reference sequence). V shed 1 base and J 9 bases; nucleotides not matched to a gene: 3. Here the CDR3 DNA reads TGTGCCAGCAGCTTAGGGACTAGCGGCGGTGAGCAGTTCTTC. Encoded protein: CASSLGTSGGEQFF.

This chain links TRBV9 with TRBJ2-1; the D is unclear. Trimming pared 4 bases from V and 1 base from J, leaving 15 bases between. The CDR3 has 16 amino acids. The germline gives CDR1 SGDLS, CDR2 YYNGEE. CDR3 amino acids: CASSLRPRISYNEQFF. DNA of the CDR3: TGTGCCAGCAGCCTCCGACCGAGGATATCCTACAATGAGCAGTTCTTC.